This T cell receptor (beta chain) originates from a study of T cells in Graves' hyperthyroidism and ophthalmopathy. Many counts were recorded for this clonotype. The CDR3 loop spans 17 amino acids. Trimming at V came to 4 bases and at J to 6 bases, leaving 8 bases not matched to a gene. CDR1 SNHLY and CDR2 FYNNEI come from the germline V gene. RNA transcripts yielded amplified TCR beta CDR3 regions. HTBI primers drove first-round RT-PCR of the TCR CDR3. Using its own MiXCR run on the multiplex PCR reads, TCRdb lists one record per CDR3 protein. Of fewer than 650,000 distinct CDR3 sequences listed, 14% were seen once; the top ten hold roughly 7.1%.

This receptor was obtained from a woman under 30 with Graves' ophthalmopathy. Sequencing was carried out using blood. The chain uses TRBV2 and TRBJ2-3; TRBD2 matches 15 bases. CDR3 in DNA: TGTGCCAGCAGTGCCCTCGGACTAGCGGGAGGGATTGATACGCAGTATTTT. Protein: CASSALGLAGGIDTQYF.